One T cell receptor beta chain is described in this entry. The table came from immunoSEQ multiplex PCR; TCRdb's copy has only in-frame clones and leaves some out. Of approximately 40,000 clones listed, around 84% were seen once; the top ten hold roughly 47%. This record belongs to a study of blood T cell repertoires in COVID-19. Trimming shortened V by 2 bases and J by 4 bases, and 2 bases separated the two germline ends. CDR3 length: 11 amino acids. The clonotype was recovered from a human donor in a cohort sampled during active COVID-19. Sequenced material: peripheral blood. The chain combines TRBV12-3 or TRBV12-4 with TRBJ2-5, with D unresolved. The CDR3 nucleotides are TGTGCCAGCAGTTTACTAGAGACCCAGTACTTC. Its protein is CASSLLETQYF.